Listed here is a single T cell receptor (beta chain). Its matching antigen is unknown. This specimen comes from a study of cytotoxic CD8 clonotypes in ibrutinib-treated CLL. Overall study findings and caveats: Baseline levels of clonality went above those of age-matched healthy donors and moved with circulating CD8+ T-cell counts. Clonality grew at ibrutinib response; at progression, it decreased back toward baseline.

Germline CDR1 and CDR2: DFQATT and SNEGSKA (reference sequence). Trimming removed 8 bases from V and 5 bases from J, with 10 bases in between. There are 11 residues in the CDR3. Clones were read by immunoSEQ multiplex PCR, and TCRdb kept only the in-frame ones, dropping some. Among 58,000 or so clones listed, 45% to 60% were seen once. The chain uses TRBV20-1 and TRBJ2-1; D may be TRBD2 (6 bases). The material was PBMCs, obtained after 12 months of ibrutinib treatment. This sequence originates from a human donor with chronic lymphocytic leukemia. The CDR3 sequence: CSCSGNNEQFF. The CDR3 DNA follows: TGCAGTTGTAGCGGAAACAATGAGCAGTTCTTC.